There are a few counts of the clone carrying this T cell receptor (beta chain). Its antigen remains unknown. These data come from a study of T cell repertoires in cytomegalovirus infection. Background on the study: Based on public TCR beta signatures, there were indications of CMV infection and of a matching HLA type.

Points from the study as a whole: Cumulative public TCR beta family frequency identified carriers of CMV plus the relevant HLA. The ex vivo response was dominated by HLA-C-restricted CMV-specific TCR beta clonotypes.

TCRdb re-derived calls from the reads in MiXCR, one entry per CDR3 protein. The sample has approximately 250,000 distinct CDR3 sequences, 6.5% seen once; the top ten hold about 6%. Unmatched junction bases numbered 10, after V lost 7 bases and J lost 2 bases. This CDR3 is 14 amino acids long. Germline V gene data show CDR1 as SQVTM and CDR2 as ANQGSEA. This sequence joins TRBV29-1 and TRBJ1-2; 7 bases fit TRBD1. Sequencing was carried out using PBMCs. The receptor comes from a human donor in good health (CMV status not recorded). Some clones in this sample may be carry-over from other donors' samples. The CDR3 nucleotides are TGCAGCGGGGGATACCTGACAGGGAACTATGGCTACACCTTC. Protein sequence: CSGGYLTGNYGYTF.